Listed here are 17 T cell receptor beta chains from one sample, sequenced in a study of blood T cell repertoires in COVID-19. Libraries were prepared by immunoSEQ multiplex PCR; TCRdb keeps only in-frame clonotypes and omits some of them. This repertoire shows 300,000 to 450,000 clones, around nine tenths found once; its top ten account for 3% to 4.5%. Input material: peripheral blood. These receptors were obtained from a woman in her fifties or sixties with COVID-19, enrolled during active disease.

The chain employs TRBV19 and TRBJ1-2, with 11 positions matching TRBD1. CDR3 length equals 14 residues. The V and J ends lost 5 bases and 8 bases, in that order; junction bases with no gene match: 7. Germline CDR1 LNHDA, CDR2 SQIVND (reference sequence). The CDR3: CASSSGQGARGYTF. The CDR3, as DNA: TGTGCCAGTAGTTCTGGACAGGGGGCGCGCGGCTACACCTTC.

This clone was seen only once. The V call is TRBV6-5, the J call TRBJ1-1; 9 nucleotides align to TRBD1. CDR1 is MNHEY and CDR2 is SVGAGI in the germline V gene. The CDR3 has 14 residues. The J segment lost 2 bases and the V segment lost 6 bases, leaving 4 bases of the junction unmatched. The CDR3 reads CASRIQGANTEAFF. The CDR3 DNA is TGTGCCAGCAGGATACAGGGGGCCAACACTGAAGCTTTCTTT.

The genes are TRBV5-1 and TRBJ2-2; 11 bases fit TRBD2. The V gene's germline CDR1 is SGHRS and CDR2 YFSETQ. The CDR3 covers 18 residues. V trimming: 2 bases; J trimming: 4 bases; junction bases outside the gene matches: 10. CDR3 nucleotide sequence: TGCGCCAGCAGCTTTTTATCTCGGACTAGCGGGTTCACCGGGGAGCTGTTTTTT. Its translation is CASSFLSRTSGFTGELFF.

This clone was counted many times. The V call is TRBV19, the J call TRBJ1-5; 9 bases map to TRBD1. V was pared by 10 bases and J by 6 bases, with 19 bases of the junction left unmatched. Germline CDR1 LNHDA, CDR2 SQIVND (reference sequence). The CDR3 spans 17 residues. CDR3 DNA: TGTGCCACCCAGTCCCCCTGGGACAGGGCCTTGGGTCAGCCCCAGCATTTT. This encodes CATQSPWDRALGQPQHF.

V gene TRBV9 combines with J gene TRBJ1-3, with 8 bases matching TRBD1. V was clipped by 3 bases and J by 7 bases; unmatched bases: 3. CDR1 is SGDLS, CDR2 YYNGEE, per germline. This CDR3 contains 13 residues. The DNA for the CDR3 is TGTGCCAGCAGCGCTCACAGGGGGAACACCATATATTTT. Its protein product is CASSAHRGNTIYF.

Remarks on this clone: This specimen includes other DNA sequences encoding the same CDR3. The chain couples TRBV11-2 to TRBJ1-5, with 10 bases identical to TRBD1. Germline trimming cut 3 bases from V and 2 bases from J; bases unmatched to any gene: 1. Germline V gene lookup returns CDR1 SGHAT and CDR2 FQNNGV. The CDR3 is 15 residues long. Here the CDR3 reads CASSFGTGGNQPQHF. The CDR3, as DNA: TGTGCCAGCAGCTTCGGGACAGGGGGCAATCAGCCCCAGCATTTT. Drawing the rest from reference TRBV11-2 and TRBJ1-5, the complete variable domain is EAGVAQSPRYKIIEKRQSVAFWCNPISGHATLYWYQQILGQGPKLLIQFQNNGVVDDSQLPKDRFSAERLKGVDSTLKIQPAKLEDSAVYLCASSFGTGGNQPQHFGDGTRLSIL.

The CDR3 reads CASSRRTSGLYNEQFF. The CDR3 coding sequence is TGTGCCAGCTCCCGCCGGACTAGCGGTCTCTACAATGAGCAGTTCTTC. This chain joins TRBV18 and TRBJ2-1, with 10 positions matching TRBD2. From germline, CDR1 is KGHSH and CDR2 LQKENI. With V trimmed by 6 bases and J by 3 bases, 8 bases remained unmatched. The CDR3 has 16 residues.

This clone was seen just once. This may be a read error: a much more frequent sequence differs by one nucleotide. The chain uses TRBV19 and TRBJ2-5; tentatively, D is TRBD2 (6 bases). Germline V gene data show CDR1 as LNHDA and CDR2 as SQIVND (reference sequence). This CDR3 is built from 13 residues. The V gene lost 5 bases and the J gene lost 4 bases, with 11 bases spanning the gap. CDR3 sequence: CASSPGRRETQYF. The CDR3, as DNA: TGTGCCAGTAGTCCAGGGAGGAGAGAGACCCAGTACTTC.

The chain combines TRBV5-1 with TRBJ2-1; the match to TRBD2 covers 9 bases. The junction had 8 bases not matched to a gene; V was cut back by 3 bases and J by 7 bases. Per germline, CDR1 SGHRS and CDR2 YFSETQ. This CDR3 is built from 15 residues. CDR3 sequence: CASSSGLALGNEQFF. The CDR3 region has the DNA TGCGCCAGCAGCTCGGGACTAGCTCTAGGGAATGAGCAGTTCTTC.

This clone was detected a few times. The chain carries TRBV28 and TRBJ1-2, with D possibly matching TRBD1 (6 bases). CDR3 length equals 15 residues. Germline CDR1 MDHEN, CDR2 SYDVKM. Trimming cost V 5 bases and J 4 bases, with 17 bases left between them. The CDR3 sequence: CASSPTLTGPYGYTF. The CDR3 DNA follows: TGTGCCAGCAGTCCTACCCTGACAGGACCCTATGGCTACACCTTC.

The chain combines TRBV5-1 with TRBJ1-2; D call uncertain. Trimming shortened V by 2 bases and J by 2 bases, and 7 bases separated the two germline ends. The CDR3 totals 13 residues. The germline V gene has CDR1 SGHRS and CDR2 YFSETQ. This CDR3 reads CASSFGSNYGYTF. In DNA form, the CDR3 reads TGCGCCAGCAGCTTTGGCTCGAACTATGGCTACACCTTC.

The V and J genes are TRBV24-1 and TRBJ1-1; 8 bases are a match to TRBD1. The V gene end was trimmed by 3 bases and the J gene end by 1 base; junction bases not matched to a gene: 3. The CDR3 has 15 amino acids. Germline CDR1 is KGHDR and CDR2 is SFDVKD. The DNA of the CDR3 is TGTGCCACCAGTGATCCCGGGACAGGGAACACTGAAGCTTTCTTT. Encoded protein: CATSDPGTGNTEAFF.

The rearrangement uses TRBV19 and TRBJ1-5; TRBD1 is a possible D gene (6 bases). This CDR3 is built from 14 residues. Per germline, CDR1 LNHDA and CDR2 SQIVND (reference sequence). The ends were cut back, 4 bases at V and 7 bases at J, with 14 bases in the middle. In nucleotides, the CDR3 is TGTGCCAGTAGTACAACAGGGCAGAGACAGCCCCAGCATTTT. Its translation: CASSTTGQRQPQHF.

This clone was counted ten times or more. Other DNA sequences in this specimen translate into the identical CDR3. This rearrangement joins TRBV27 to TRBJ2-1; D is possibly TRBD1 (7 bases). This CDR3 is 14 amino acids long. Germline loops: CDR1 MNHEY, CDR2 SMNVEV (reference sequence). V lost 8 bases and J lost 4, with 15 bases in between. The DNA for the CDR3 is TGTGCCAGCCGATCAGGGGGGTCTTACAATGAGCAGTTCTTC. Translation: CASRSGGSYNEQFF.

This chain links TRBV5-4 with TRBJ2-3, with 10 bases lining up with TRBD1. The CDR3 loop spans 16 amino acids. Looked up from germline, CDR1 is SGHNT and CDR2 is YYREEE (reference sequence). The V gene end was trimmed by 4 bases and the J gene end by 7 bases; junction bases not matched to a gene: 12. DNA of the CDR3: TGTGCCAGCAGCCCGAGACAGGGGGCGCGGGGGAATACGCAGTATTTT. Translating gives CASSPRQGARGNTQYF.

The chain employs TRBV15 and TRBJ1-2; a weak D match, TRBD1 (6 bases). The ends were cut back, 3 bases at V and 2 bases at J, with 19 bases in the middle. Germline CDR1 is LNHNV and CDR2 is YYDKDF (reference sequence). The CDR3 extends over 17 amino acids. The CDR3 sequence: CATSRGPFWTANYGYTF. Written as DNA, the CDR3 is TGTGCCACCAGCAGGGGCCCCTTCTGGACAGCGAACTATGGCTACACCTTC.

The rearrangement links TRBV7-2 to TRBJ2-7; 8 nucleotides line up with TRBD1. The V and J ends lost 5 bases and 3 bases, in that order; junction bases with no gene match: 6. The germline V gene has CDR1 SGHTA and CDR2 FQGNSA. The CDR3 has 14 residues. The CDR3 sequence is CASSQQGEVYEQYF. DNA of the CDR3: TGTGCCAGCAGCCAACAGGGGGAGGTCTACGAGCAGTACTTC.